Listed here are 27 T cell receptor beta chains from one sample, sequenced in a study of molecular identifiers for immune sequencing clone quantification. TCRdb ran MiXCR on the PCR reads and lists one entry per CDR3 protein. The sample carries 300,000 to 400,000 distinct CDR3 sequences, 24% recorded once. Sequencing was carried out using naive CD8+ T cells from blood, with Jurkat cell RNA spiked in. Subset denoted: FACS-sorted CD8+CD4-CCR7+CD45RA+ naive T cells. These TCRs come from a human donor in good health. Some libraries in this study had Jurkat cell RNA spiked in.

This clonotype turned up a few times. The chain employs TRBV27 and TRBJ2-7, with TRBD1 identical over 10 bases. Germline CDR1 MNHEY, CDR2 SMNVEV (reference sequence). With 8 bases clipped from V and 4 bases from J, the junction kept 5 bases outside the gene matches. This CDR3 is 13 amino acids long. CDR3 sequence reads: CASGWTGGYEQYF. In nucleotides, the CDR3 is TGTGCCAGCGGTTGGACAGGGGGTTACGAGCAGTACTTC.

This clonotype was detected many times. The chain employs TRBV5-4 and TRBJ1-3; the D gene is possibly TRBD1 (5 bases). The CDR3 covers 17 residues. Trimming pared 4 bases from V and 1 base from J, leaving 18 bases between. The germline gives CDR1 SGHNT, CDR2 YYREEE (reference sequence). DNA for the CDR3: TGTGCCAGCAGCAGGGGAGAGGGATCGTTTTCTGGAAACACCATATATTTT. This translates into CASSRGEGSFSGNTIYF.

Ten or more counts support this clonotype. The J gene is TRBJ2-5, the V gene TRBV6-5; 7 bases align to TRBD1. Germline V gene sequence: CDR1 MNHEY, CDR2 SVGAGI. V lost 4 bases, J lost 0 bases, and 8 bases stayed unmatched. This CDR3 has 16 amino acids. The CDR3 DNA sequence: TGTGCCAGCAGTTCCAGACAGGGAAAGTACCAAGAGACCCAGTACTTC. It translates to CASSSRQGKYQETQYF.

The table lists this clonotype with many counts. The chain recombines TRBV25-1 with TRBJ2-7, with D possibly TRBD1 on 7 matching bases. Per germline, CDR1 MGHDK and CDR2 SYGVNS. The CDR3 spans 14 residues. V was shortened by 2 bases and J by 3 bases, with 11 bases between the two germline ends. The CDR3: CASSEAGQFYEQYF. CDR3 bases: TGTGCCAGCAGTGAAGCGGGACAGTTCTACGAGCAGTACTTC.

This chain uses TRBV6-5 with TRBJ2-2; tentative D call: TRBD2 (10 bases). Trimming removed 5 bases at V and 1 base at J, with 29 bases between. Germline values: CDR1 MNHEY, CDR2 SVGAGI. This CDR3 comprises 21 residues. CDR3 sequence: CASSHPTGGNSGGMNTGELFF. As DNA, the CDR3 is TGTGCCAGCAGTCACCCGACAGGGGGAAATAGCGGGGGGATGAACACCGGGGAGCTGTTTTTT.

With respect to this clonotype: Its ends do not fully match the called genes, so a read error is possible. J is TRBJ2-7 and V is TRBV15; 7 nucleotides align to TRBD1. The CDR3 loop spans 13 amino acids. Germline assignment: CDR1 LNHNV and CDR2 YYDKDF (reference sequence). The CDR3, as DNA: TGTGCCGCCAGCAGCGACAGGGACTACGAGCAGTACTTC. It translates to CAASSDRDYEQYF. Using reference TRBV15 and TRBJ2-7 for the parts outside the CDR3, the full variable domain is DAMVIQNPRYQVTQFGKPVTLSCSQTLNHNVMYWYQQKSSQAPKLLFHYYDKDFNNEADTPDNFQSRRPNTSFCFLDIRSPGLGDTAMYLCAASSDRDYEQYFGPGTRLTVT.

Comment on this clonotype: Being one base from a much bigger clone, this may be a read error. J is TRBJ1-5 and V is TRBV6-2 or TRBV6-3, with D unclear. The CDR3 totals 13 residues. V was cut by 6 bases and J by 6 bases, with 12 bases left in between. Germline-derived CDR1 and CDR2 are MNHEY and SVGEGT. CDR3 loop: CASSGLGFQPQHF. CDR3 coding DNA: TGTGCCAGCAGCGGACTAGGGTTTCAGCCCCAGCATTTT.

This clonotype occurred a few times. The junction shows a germline mismatch at one end, possibly a read error. The rearrangement uses TRBV20-1 and TRBJ1-1; the D is unclear. Germline CDR1 reads DFQATT; CDR2 reads SNEGSKA (reference sequence). The CDR3 runs to 13 residues. Here the CDR3 DNA reads TGCAGTGTTAGAGCCCCAATGAGGACTGAAGCTTTCTTT. It codes for CSVRAPMRTEAFF.

Worth noting for this clonotype: At one of its ends the junction is not consistent with the germline gene, which may arise from a read error. The chain links TRBV29-1 to TRBJ2-5, with D perhaps being TRBD1 or TRBD2 (5 bases each). This CDR3 is 14 amino acids long. Germline V gene sequence: CDR1 SQVTM, CDR2 ANQGSEA. CDR3 bases: TGCAGCGTTCTGGGACCGACTAAGAAGGAGACCCAGTGCTTC. It specifies CSVLGPTKKETQCF.

A few counts support this clonotype. The J gene is TRBJ2-3, the V gene TRBV13, with D possibly being TRBD1 (6 bases). V shed 5 bases and J shed 8 bases, with 11 bases lying between them. Germline-derived CDR1 and CDR2 are PRHDT and FYEKMQ (reference sequence). The length of the CDR3 is 12 residues. DNA of the CDR3: TGTGCCAGCAGCGGACAGTCCGGTACGCAGTATTTT. Translated: CASSGQSGTQYF.

This clonotype was detected many times. This sequence joins TRBV14 and TRBJ2-1; 10 nucleotides match TRBD1. The V and J ends lost 4 bases and 10 bases, in that order; junction bases with no gene match: 4. Germline V gene lookup returns CDR1 SGHDN and CDR2 FVKESK. The length of the CDR3 is 13 residues. The CDR3 sequence is CASSLTGGVEQFF. The CDR3 DNA reads TGTGCCAGCAGCCTGACAGGGGGCGTAGAGCAGTTCTTC. Full variable domain (missing parts from reference TRBV14 and TRBJ2-1): EAGVTQFPSHSVIEKGQTVTLRCDPISGHDNLYWYRRVMGKEIKFLLHFVKESKQDESGMPNNRFLAERTGGTYSTLKVQPAELEDSGVYFCASSLTGGVEQFFGPGTRLTVL.

This clonotype was seen just once. This may come from a read error, since a much larger clone is one base off. The chain recombines TRBV25-1 with TRBJ1-5; D uncertain. This CDR3 region has 14 residues. CDR1 is MGHDK and CDR2 is SYGVNS in the germline V gene. Trimming removed 1 base at V and 2 bases at J, with 6 bases between. CDR3 coding DNA: TGTGCCAGCAGTGAATCCTCTGGCAATCAGCCCCAGCATTTT. It specifies CASSESSGNQPQHF.

This clonotype appeared a few times. The J gene is TRBJ2-7, the V gene TRBV20-1; perhaps TRBD1 as D (5 bases). Germline-derived CDR1 and CDR2 are DFQATT and SNEGSKA (reference sequence). This CDR3 contains 13 residues. V dropped 2 bases and J dropped 2 bases, with 10 bases sitting between them. CDR3 DNA: TGCAGTGCTAGATCGCAGGGCACCTACGAGCAGTACTTC. Its protein is CSARSQGTYEQYF.

In this sample, this clonotype turned up a few times. The chain employs TRBV3-1 and TRBJ2-3; D is possibly TRBD2 (5 bases). V lost 0 bases and J lost 0, with 13 bases in between. This CDR3 spans 17 amino acids. The germline CDR1 and CDR2 sequences are LGHDT and YNNKEL (reference sequence). The CDR3 reads CASSQDLGSESTDTQYF. CDR3 nucleotides: TGTGCCAGCAGCCAAGATCTCGGTAGCGAGAGCACAGATACGCAGTATTTT.

This clonotype was seen many times. The chain employs TRBV4-1 and TRBJ2-5; D possibly corresponds to TRBD1 (6 bases). V lost 1 base and J lost 4, with 13 bases in between. The CDR3 covers 15 residues. Germline CDR1 reads MGHRA; CDR2 reads YSYEKL. DNA of the CDR3: TGCGCCAGCAGCCAAGTTTTGACAGGAGGAGAGACCCAGTACTTC. This encodes CASSQVLTGGETQYF.

With respect to this clonotype: A read error is possible here, since a much larger clone lies one base away. The CDR3 DNA reads as TGTGCCAGCAGTGGCGAGGCTAGCGGGATCACAGATACGCAGTATTTT. Translating it yields CASSGEASGITDTQYF. The chain employs TRBV6-5 and TRBJ2-3; the match to TRBD2 covers 9 bases. J lost 2 bases, V lost 5 bases, and 8 bases had no gene match. Germline V CDR1 and CDR2: MNHEY, SVGAGI. The CDR3 loop spans 16 amino acids.

On this clonotype itself: A read error may be the cause here, since a much bigger clone is one base away. The chain joins TRBV15 to TRBJ1-5; maybe TRBD1 (5 bases). Germline V gives CDR1 LNHNV, CDR2 YYDKDF (reference sequence). The CDR3 sequence is 13 residues long. The CDR3 sequence: CTTSYSRDQPQHF. CDR3 coding DNA: TGTACCACCAGCTACTCCAGGGATCAGCCCCAGCATTTT.

This clonotype was counted at least ten times. The chain joins TRBV2 to TRBJ2-1; D gene unclear. Trimming shortened V by 8 bases and J by 0 bases, and 8 bases separated the two germline ends. Germline V gene lookup returns CDR1 SNHLY and CDR2 FYNNEI. This CDR3 is 13 amino acids long. DNA for the CDR3: TGTGCCAGCGAGGATAGCTCCTACAATGAGCAGTTCTTC. The encoded protein is CASEDSSYNEQFF.

This clonotype was recorded many times. This sequence joins TRBV6-1 and TRBJ1-5, with TRBD1 matching 8 bases. The CDR3 is 18 amino acids. CDR1 is MNHNS and CDR2 is SASEGT in the germline V gene. Trimming at V came to 3 bases and at J to 0 bases, leaving 10 bases not matched to a gene. The CDR3 DNA reads TGTGCCAGCAGTGAGCCCAGGGGGCATACTTATAGCAATCAGCCCCAGCATTTT. Its protein is CASSEPRGHTYSNQPQHF.

Details on this clonotype: Since a much larger clone is just one base distant, this may be a read error. The rearrangement joins TRBV6-6 to TRBJ1-1, with TRBD1 matching 9 bases. After removal of 5 bases from V and 4 bases from J, the junction contained 8 bases not matched to a gene. The germline gives CDR1 MNHNY, CDR2 SVGAGI (reference sequence). This CDR3 comprises 15 residues. The CDR3 here is CASSEPYRGLTEAFF. CDR3 sequence (DNA): TGTGCCAGCAGTGAACCGTACAGGGGGCTCACTGAAGCTTTCTTT.

This clonotype was detected ten times or more. The rearrangement links TRBV7-9 to TRBJ1-2; D is unresolved. V was shortened by 5 bases and J by 5 bases, with 12 bases between the two germline ends. The CDR3 sequence is 13 residues long. Germline loops: CDR1 SEHNR, CDR2 FQNEAQ (reference sequence). DNA of the CDR3: TGTGCCAGCAGCCCCTCGCAGGAGTATGGCTACACCTTC. Its translation: CASSPSQEYGYTF.

Turning to this clonotype: This clone may be a read error of a much larger clone one base away. The chain combines TRBV2 with TRBJ1-2; no definite D call. The CDR3 runs 14 residues. V gave up 6 bases and J gave up 3 bases, with 14 bases separating them. Germline CDR1 is SNHLY and CDR2 is FYNNEI. The CDR3 spells CASRLDSQDYGYTF. The CDR3 DNA reads TGTGCCAGCAGGTTGGATTCCCAAGACTATGGCTACACCTTC. The variable domain in full, completed from reference TRBV2 and TRBJ1-2, reads EPEVTQTPSHQVTQMGQEVILRCVPISNHLYFYWYRQILGQKVEFLVSFYNNEISEKSEIFDDQFSVERPDGSNFTLKIRSTKLEDSAMYFCASRLDSQDYGYTFGSGTRLTVV.

In its sample, this clonotype was seen many times. The V call is TRBV29-1, the J call TRBJ2-2; D is undetermined. Germline CDR1 and CDR2: SQVTM and ANQGSEA. The CDR3 is 13 residues long. V dropped 6 bases and J dropped 1 base, with 9 bases sitting between them. The chain's CDR3 is CSVWTVNTGELFF. The CDR3 DNA sequence: TGCAGCGTATGGACGGTGAACACCGGGGAGCTGTTTTTT.

This clonotype was observed a few times. The J gene is TRBJ2-1, the V gene TRBV20-1; D possibly corresponds to TRBD2 (5 bases). This CDR3 contains 16 residues. V shed 0 bases and J shed 8 bases, with 20 bases lying between them. CDR1 and CDR2 from the germline V gene are DFQATT and SNEGSKA (reference sequence). The CDR3 DNA reads TGCAGTGCTAGAGATGAGACGGGGATCCCGCACGATGAGCAGTTCTTC. It specifies CSARDETGIPHDEQFF.

The table lists this clonotype with a few counts. V gene TRBV21-1 combines with J gene TRBJ2-3; no check of the table's D call, TRBD2, against the DNA was made. TRBV21-1 is a pseudogene locus. This CDR3 region has 16 residues. The CDR3 DNA reads as TGTGCCAGCAGCAAAGACCGGCGGGAGGGCCGGAGTACGCAGTATTTT. It is translated as CASSKDRREGRSTQYF.

The CDR3 here is CASSQEKGDEQYF. The DNA for the CDR3 is TGCGCCAGCAGCCAAGAAAAGGGAGACGAGCAGTACTTC. The chain combines TRBV4-3 with TRBJ2-7, with D perhaps matching TRBD2 (5 bases). The germline gives CDR1 LGHNA, CDR2 YSLEER. There are 13 residues in the CDR3. Trimming pared 0 bases from V and 5 bases from J, leaving 8 bases between.

The rearrangement links TRBV19 to TRBJ2-1; D possibly corresponds to TRBD1 (6 bases). CDR3 length: 16 residues. Per the germline V gene, CDR1 is LNHDA and CDR2 is SQIVND (reference sequence). Trimming cost V 4 bases and J 6 bases, with 19 bases left between them. The DNA of the CDR3 is TGTGCCAGTAGTACCCCACCGCAGGGGCCCTGCAATGAGCAGTTCTTC. Its protein product is CASSTPPQGPCNEQFF.